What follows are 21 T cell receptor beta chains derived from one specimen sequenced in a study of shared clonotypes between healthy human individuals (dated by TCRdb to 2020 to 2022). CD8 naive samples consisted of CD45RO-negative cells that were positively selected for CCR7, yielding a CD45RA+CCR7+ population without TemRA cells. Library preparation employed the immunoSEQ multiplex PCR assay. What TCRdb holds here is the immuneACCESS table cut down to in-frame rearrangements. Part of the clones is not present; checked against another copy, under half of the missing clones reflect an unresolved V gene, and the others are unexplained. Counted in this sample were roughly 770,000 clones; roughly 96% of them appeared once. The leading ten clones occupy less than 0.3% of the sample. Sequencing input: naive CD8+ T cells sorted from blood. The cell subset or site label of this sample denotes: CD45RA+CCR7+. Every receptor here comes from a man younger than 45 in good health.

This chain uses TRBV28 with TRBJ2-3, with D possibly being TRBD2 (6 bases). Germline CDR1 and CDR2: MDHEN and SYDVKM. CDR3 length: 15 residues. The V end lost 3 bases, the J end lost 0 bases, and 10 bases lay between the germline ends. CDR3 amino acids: CASSFLAESTDTQYF. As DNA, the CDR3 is TGTGCCAGCAGTTTTTTAGCGGAAAGCACAGATACGCAGTATTTT. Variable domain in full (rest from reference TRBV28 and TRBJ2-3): DVKVTQSSRYLVKRTGEKVFLECVQDMDHENMFWYRQDPGLGLRLIYFSYDVKMKEKGDIPEGYSVSREKKERFSLILESASTNQTSMYLCASSFLAESTDTQYFGPGTRLTVL.

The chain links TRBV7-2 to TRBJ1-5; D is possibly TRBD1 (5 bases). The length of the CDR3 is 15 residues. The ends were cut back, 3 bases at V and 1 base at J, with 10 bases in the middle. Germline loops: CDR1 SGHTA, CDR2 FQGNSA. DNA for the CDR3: TGTGCCAGCAGCTTCGGGACTGGGAGCAATCAGCCCCAGCATTTT. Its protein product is CASSFGTGSNQPQHF.

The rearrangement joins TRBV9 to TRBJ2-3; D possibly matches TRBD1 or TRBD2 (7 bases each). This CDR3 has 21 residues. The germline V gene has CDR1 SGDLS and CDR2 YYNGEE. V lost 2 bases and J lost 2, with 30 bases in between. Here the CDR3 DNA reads TGTGCCAGCAGCGTCGAAGGAGTCGGGACAGATATTTGGGACTACACAGATACGCAGTATTTT. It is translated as CASSVEGVGTDIWDYTDTQYF.

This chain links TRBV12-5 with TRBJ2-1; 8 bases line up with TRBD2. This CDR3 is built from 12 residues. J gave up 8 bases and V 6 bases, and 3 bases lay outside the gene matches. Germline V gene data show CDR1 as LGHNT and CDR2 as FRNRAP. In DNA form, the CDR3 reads TGTGCTAGTGGACTTAGCGGGGATGAGCAGTTCTTC. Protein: CASGLSGDEQFF.

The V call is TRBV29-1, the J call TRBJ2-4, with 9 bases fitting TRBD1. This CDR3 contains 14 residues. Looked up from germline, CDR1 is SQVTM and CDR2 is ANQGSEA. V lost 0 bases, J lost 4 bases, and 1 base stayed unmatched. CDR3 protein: CSVEEGTGKNIQYF. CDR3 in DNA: TGCAGCGTTGAAGAGGGGACAGGGAAAAACATTCAGTACTTC.

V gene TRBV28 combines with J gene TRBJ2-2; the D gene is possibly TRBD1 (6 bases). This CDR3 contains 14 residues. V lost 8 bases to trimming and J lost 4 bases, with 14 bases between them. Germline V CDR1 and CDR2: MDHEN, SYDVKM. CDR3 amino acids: CASAAGVPTGELFF. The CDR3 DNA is TGTGCCAGCGCGGCAGGGGTGCCCACCGGGGAGCTGTTTTTT.

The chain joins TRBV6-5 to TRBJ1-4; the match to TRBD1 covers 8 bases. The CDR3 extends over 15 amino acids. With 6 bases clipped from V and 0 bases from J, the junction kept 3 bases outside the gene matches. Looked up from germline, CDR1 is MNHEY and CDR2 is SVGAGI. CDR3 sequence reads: CASRLQGATNEKLFF. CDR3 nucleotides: TGTGCCAGCAGATTACAGGGGGCAACTAATGAAAAACTGTTTTTT.

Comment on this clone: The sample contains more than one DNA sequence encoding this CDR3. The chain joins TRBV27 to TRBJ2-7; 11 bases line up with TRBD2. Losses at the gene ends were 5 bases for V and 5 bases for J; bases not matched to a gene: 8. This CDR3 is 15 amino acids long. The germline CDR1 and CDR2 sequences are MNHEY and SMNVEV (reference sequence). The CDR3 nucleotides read TGTGCCAGCAGTCCCTTAGCGGGAGGGCCTGACGAGCAGTACTTC. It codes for CASSPLAGGPDEQYF.

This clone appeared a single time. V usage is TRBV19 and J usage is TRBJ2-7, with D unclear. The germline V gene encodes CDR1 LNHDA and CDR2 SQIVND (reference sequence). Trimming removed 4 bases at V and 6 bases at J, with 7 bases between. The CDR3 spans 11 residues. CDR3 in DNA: TGTGCCAGTAGTAATCGGGCCGAGCAGTACTTC. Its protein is CASSNRAEQYF.

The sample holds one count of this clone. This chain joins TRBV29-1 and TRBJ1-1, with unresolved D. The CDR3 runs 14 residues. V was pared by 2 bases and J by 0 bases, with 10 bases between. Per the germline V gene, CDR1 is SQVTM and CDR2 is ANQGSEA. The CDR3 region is CSVELGSMNTEAFF. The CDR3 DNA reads TGCAGCGTTGAACTCGGTTCCATGAACACTGAAGCTTTCTTT.

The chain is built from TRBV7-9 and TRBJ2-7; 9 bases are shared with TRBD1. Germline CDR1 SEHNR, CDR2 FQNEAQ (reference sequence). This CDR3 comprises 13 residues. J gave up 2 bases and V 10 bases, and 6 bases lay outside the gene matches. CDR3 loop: CAIRTGVTYEQYF. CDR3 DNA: TGTGCCATTCGGACAGGGGTAACCTACGAGCAGTACTTC.

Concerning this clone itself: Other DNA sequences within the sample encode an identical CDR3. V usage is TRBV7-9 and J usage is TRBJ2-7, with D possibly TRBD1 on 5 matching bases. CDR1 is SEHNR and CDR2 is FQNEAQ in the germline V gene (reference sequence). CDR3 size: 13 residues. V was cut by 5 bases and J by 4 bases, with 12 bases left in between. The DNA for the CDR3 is TGTGCCAGCAGCCCCGACAGCACATACGAGCAGTACTTC. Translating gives CASSPDSTYEQYF.

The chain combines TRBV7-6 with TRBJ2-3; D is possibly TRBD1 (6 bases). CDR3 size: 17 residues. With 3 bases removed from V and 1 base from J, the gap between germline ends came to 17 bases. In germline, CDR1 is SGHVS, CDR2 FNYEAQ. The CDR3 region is CASSLSETGRGTDTQYF. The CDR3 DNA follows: TGTGCCAGCAGCTTGTCAGAGACAGGCCGCGGCACAGATACGCAGTATTTT.

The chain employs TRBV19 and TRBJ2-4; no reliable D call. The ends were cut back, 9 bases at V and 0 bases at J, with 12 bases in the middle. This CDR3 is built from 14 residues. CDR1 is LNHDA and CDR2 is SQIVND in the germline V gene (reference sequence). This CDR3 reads CAREVSLAKNIQYF. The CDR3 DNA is TGTGCCAGAGAAGTGAGCCTAGCCAAAAACATTCAGTACTTC.

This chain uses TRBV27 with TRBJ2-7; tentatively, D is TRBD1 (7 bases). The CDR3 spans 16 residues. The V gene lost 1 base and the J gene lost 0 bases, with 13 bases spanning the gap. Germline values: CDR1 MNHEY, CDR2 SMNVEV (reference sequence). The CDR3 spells CASSLFSGGSSYEQYF. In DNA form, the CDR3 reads TGTGCCAGCAGTTTATTTTCAGGGGGGAGCTCCTACGAGCAGTACTTC.

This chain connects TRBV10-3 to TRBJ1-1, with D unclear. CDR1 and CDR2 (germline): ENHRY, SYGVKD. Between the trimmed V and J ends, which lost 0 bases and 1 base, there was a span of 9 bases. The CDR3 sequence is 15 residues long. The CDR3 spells CAISESGLGNTEAFF. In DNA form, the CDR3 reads TGTGCCATCAGTGAGTCGGGGTTGGGGAACACTGAAGCTTTCTTT.

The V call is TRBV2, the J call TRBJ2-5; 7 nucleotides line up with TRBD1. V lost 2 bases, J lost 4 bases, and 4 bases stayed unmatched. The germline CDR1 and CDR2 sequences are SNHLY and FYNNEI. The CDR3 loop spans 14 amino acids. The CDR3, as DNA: TGTGCCAGCAGTGAATCTCGGACAGGAGAGACCCAGTACTTC. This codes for CASSESRTGETQYF. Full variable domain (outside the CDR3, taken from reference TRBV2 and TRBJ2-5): EPEVTQTPSHQVTQMGQEVILRCVPISNHLYFYWYRQILGQKVEFLVSFYNNEISEKSEIFDDQFSVERPDGSNFTLKIRSTKLEDSAMYFCASSESRTGETQYFGPGTRLLVL.

CDR3 DNA sequence: TGTGCCAGCACCCCACTAGCGGGGGTGGGCTACGAGCAGTACTTC. Protein: CASTPLAGVGYEQYF. This rearrangement joins TRBV28 to TRBJ2-7; 11 bases are shared with TRBD2. Trimming removed 7 bases from V and 3 bases from J; junction bases left unmatched: 8. Germline loops: CDR1 MDHEN, CDR2 SYDVKM. The CDR3 is made up of 15 amino acids.

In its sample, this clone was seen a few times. Written as DNA, the CDR3 is TGTGCCAGCAGTGATTATTACACTGAAGCTTTCTTT. It yields the protein CASSDYYTEAFF. The chain couples TRBV2 to TRBJ1-1, with D hard to call. Germline V gene sequence: CDR1 SNHLY, CDR2 FYNNEI. This CDR3 region has 12 residues. The ends were cut back, 3 bases at V and 3 bases at J, with 5 bases in the middle. Using reference TRBV2 and TRBJ1-1 for the parts outside the CDR3, the full variable domain is EPEVTQTPSHQVTQMGQEVILRCVPISNHLYFYWYRQILGQKVEFLVSFYNNEISEKSEIFDDQFSVERPDGSNFTLKIRSTKLEDSAMYFCASSDYYTEAFFGQGTRLTVV.

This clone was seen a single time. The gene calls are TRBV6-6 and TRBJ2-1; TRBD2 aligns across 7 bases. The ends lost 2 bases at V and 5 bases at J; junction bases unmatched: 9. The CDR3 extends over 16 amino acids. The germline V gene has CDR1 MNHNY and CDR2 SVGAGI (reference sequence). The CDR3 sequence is CASSYEASGANNEQFF. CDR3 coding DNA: TGTGCCAGCAGTTACGAAGCGAGCGGGGCAAACAATGAGCAGTTCTTC.

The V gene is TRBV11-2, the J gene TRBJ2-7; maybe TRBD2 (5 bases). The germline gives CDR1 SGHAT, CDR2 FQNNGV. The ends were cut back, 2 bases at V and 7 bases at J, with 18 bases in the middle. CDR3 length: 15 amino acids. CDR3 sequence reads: CASSLKPTSWEEQYF. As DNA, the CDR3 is TGTGCCAGCAGCTTAAAGCCCACTAGTTGGGAAGAGCAGTACTTC.